Described below is a single T cell receptor (beta chain) sequence and its context. What it binds is not known. Germline V gives CDR1 DFQATT, CDR2 SNEGSKA (reference sequence). V gave up 3 bases and J gave up 14 bases, with 14 bases separating them. The CDR3 has 11 residues. This specimen comes from a study of T-cell memory formation after mild COVID-19. TCRdb reprocessed the 5' RACE reads via MiXCR and lists one record per CDR3 protein. The repertoire consists of around 450,000 distinct CDR3 sequences, with 20% to 25% occurring once and the leading ten covering 8.8%. Findings of the study overall: Researchers could not confirm that second-wave clones peaking on day 37 targeted SARS-CoV-2. Some responding clones appeared in pre-infection memory, suggesting cross-reactive memory joined.

Sample: PBMCs or a T cell subset sorted from them (not recorded which). The chain employs TRBV20-1 and TRBJ2-1, with D perhaps TRBD2 (6 bases). This clonotype originated in an adult woman who had mild COVID-19 (a few samples of this study predate the infection). Cell type and time point are not known. CDR3 residues: CSARLAGGEFF. The CDR3 region has the DNA TGCAGTGCTAGGCTGGCAGGAGGGGAGTTCTTC.